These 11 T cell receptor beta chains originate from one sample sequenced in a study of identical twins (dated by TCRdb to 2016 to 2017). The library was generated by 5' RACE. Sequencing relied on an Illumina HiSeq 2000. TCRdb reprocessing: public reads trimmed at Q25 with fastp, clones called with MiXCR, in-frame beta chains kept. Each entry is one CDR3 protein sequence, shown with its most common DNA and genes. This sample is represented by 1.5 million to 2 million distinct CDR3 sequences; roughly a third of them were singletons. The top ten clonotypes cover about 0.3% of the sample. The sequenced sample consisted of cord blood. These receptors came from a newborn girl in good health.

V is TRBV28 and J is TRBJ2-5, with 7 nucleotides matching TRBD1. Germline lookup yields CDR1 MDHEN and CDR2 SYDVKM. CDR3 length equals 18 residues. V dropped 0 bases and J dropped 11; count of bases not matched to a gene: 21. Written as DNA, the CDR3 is TGTGCCAGCAGTTTATGGAGGCCGAGACAGGGTCTCTACAATGAGCAGTACTTC. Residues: CASSLWRPRQGLYNEQYF.

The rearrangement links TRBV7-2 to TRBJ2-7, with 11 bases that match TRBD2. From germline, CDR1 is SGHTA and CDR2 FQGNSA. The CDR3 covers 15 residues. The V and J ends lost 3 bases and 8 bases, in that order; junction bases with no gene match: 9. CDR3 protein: CASSFVAGGLYKQYF. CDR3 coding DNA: TGTGCCAGCAGCTTCGTAGCGGGAGGGCTGTACAAGCAGTACTTC.

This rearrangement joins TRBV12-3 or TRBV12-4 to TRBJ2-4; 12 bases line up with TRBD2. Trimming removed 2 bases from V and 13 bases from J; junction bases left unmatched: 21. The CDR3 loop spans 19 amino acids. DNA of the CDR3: TGTGCCAGCAGTTTAAGGTTGACTAGCGGGAGACCCACTCGGGGAGAGCAGTACTTC. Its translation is CASSLRLTSGRPTRGEQYF.

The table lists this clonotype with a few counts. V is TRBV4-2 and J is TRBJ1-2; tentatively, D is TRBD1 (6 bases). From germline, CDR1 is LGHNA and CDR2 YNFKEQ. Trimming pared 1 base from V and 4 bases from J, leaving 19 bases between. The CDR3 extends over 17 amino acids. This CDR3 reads CASSQALTGSGFYGYTF. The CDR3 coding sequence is TGTGCCAGCAGCCAAGCATTAACAGGGAGTGGATTCTATGGCTACACCTTC.

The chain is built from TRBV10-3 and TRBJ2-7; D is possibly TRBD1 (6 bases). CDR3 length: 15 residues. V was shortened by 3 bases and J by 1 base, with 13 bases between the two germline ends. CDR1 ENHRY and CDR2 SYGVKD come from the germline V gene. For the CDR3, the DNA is TGTGCCATCAGTGAAAGGATAGGGGGTTCCTACGAGCAGTACTTC. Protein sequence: CAISERIGGSYEQYF.

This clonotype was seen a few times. CDR3 sequence (DNA): TGTGCCAGCAGCTCCCTGGGGGCGGGAGGGTTTGGGAAAAATGAGCAGTTCTTC. Protein product: CASSSLGAGGFGKNEQFF. This sequence joins TRBV11-1 and TRBJ2-1; TRBD2 matches 9 bases. Germline V gene sequence: CDR1 SGHAT, CDR2 FQDESV (reference sequence). The CDR3 contains 18 residues. With 4 bases clipped from V and 7 bases from J, the junction kept 17 bases outside the gene matches.

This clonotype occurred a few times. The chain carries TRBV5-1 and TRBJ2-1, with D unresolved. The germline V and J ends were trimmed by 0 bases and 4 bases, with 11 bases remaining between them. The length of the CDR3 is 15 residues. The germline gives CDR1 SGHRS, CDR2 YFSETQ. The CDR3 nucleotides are TGCGCCAGCAGCTTGGCGGACGGGCGGTACAATGAGCAGTTCTTC. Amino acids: CASSLADGRYNEQFF.

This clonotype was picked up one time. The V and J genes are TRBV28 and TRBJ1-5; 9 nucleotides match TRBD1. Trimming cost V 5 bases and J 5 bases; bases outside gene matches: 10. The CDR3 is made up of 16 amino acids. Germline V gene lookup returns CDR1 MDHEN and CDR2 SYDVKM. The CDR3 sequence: CASSLRPGQGYQPQHF. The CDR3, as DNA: TGTGCCAGCAGTCTCCGTCCGGGACAGGGTTATCAGCCCCAGCATTTT.

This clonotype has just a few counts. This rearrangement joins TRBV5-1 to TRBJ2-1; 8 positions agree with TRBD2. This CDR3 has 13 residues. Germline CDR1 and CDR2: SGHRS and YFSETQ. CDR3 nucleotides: TGCGTCTCGCGGGAGGACTCGTACAATGAGCAGTTCTTC. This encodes CVSREDSYNEQFF.

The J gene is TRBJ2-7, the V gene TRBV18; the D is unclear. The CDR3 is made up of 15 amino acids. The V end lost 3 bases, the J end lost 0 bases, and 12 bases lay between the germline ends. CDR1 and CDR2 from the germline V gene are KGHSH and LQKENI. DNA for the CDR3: TGTGCCAGCTCACCGACAACGTACCTCTCCTACGAGCAGTACTTC. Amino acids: CASSPTTYLSYEQYF.

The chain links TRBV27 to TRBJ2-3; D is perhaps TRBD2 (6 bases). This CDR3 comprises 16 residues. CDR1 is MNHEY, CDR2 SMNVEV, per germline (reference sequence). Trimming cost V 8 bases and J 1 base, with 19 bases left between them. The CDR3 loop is CASQHWGLAGTDTQYF. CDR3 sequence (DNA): TGTGCCAGCCAACACTGGGGGTTAGCGGGCACAGATACGCAGTATTTT.